Presented here are 8 T cell receptor beta chains from one specimen sequenced in a study of cytomegalovirus exposure and HLA in healthy donors. Use of 60 Vbeta and 13 Jbeta primers characterized the PCR. Repertoires were generated with immunoSEQ multiplex PCR, while TCRdb's copy carries only in-frame clones and drops some. The sample consists of roughly 80,000 clones, 65% to 75% of them appearing once. The sequencing input was PBMCs. Source of these receptors: a woman between 40 and 50 years old in good health and CMV-seropositive.

The gene calls are TRBV2 and TRBJ2-6; D may be TRBD1 (5 bases). CDR3 size: 15 residues. With 5 bases removed from V and 5 bases from J, the gap between germline ends came to 13 bases. In germline, CDR1 is SNHLY, CDR2 FYNNEI. CDR3 residues: CASSQQAQRANVLTF. CDR3 nucleotides: TGTGCCAGCAGTCAACAGGCACAGCGGGCCAACGTCCTGACTTTC. The full variable domain, with the rest looked up from reference TRBV2 and TRBJ2-6, is EPEVTQTPSHQVTQMGQEVILRCVPISNHLYFYWYRQILGQKVEFLVSFYNNEISEKSEIFDDQFSVERPDGSNFTLKIRSTKLEDSAMYFCASSQQAQRANVLTFGAGSRLTVL.

The chain employs TRBV6-5 and TRBJ1-3; 8 bases align to TRBD1. Germline CDR1 and CDR2: MNHEY and SVGAGI. Unmatched junction bases numbered 7, after V lost 8 bases and J lost 1 base. The CDR3 sequence is 15 residues long. CDR3 DNA sequence: TGTGCCAGCGGAGACAGGGGTTGGTCTGGAAACACCATATATTTT. Residues: CASGDRGWSGNTIYF.

This clone was recorded once. V usage is TRBV7-6 and J usage is TRBJ1-3, with D tentatively TRBD1 (6 bases). V lost 5 bases and J 0 bases, leaving 14 bases between the germline ends. The CDR3 consists of 16 residues. Germline V gene data show CDR1 as SGHVS and CDR2 as FNYEAQ. CDR3 residues: CASSPMGASSGNTIYF. The CDR3 DNA reads TGTGCCAGCAGCCCCATGGGGGCGAGCTCTGGAAACACCATATATTTT.

The chain couples TRBV4-1 to TRBJ1-6; possibly TRBD1 for D (6 bases). The germline V and J ends were trimmed by 0 bases and 9 bases, with 12 bases remaining between them. The CDR3 has 15 amino acids. Germline CDR1 reads MGHRA; CDR2 reads YSYEKL. CDR3 sequence reads: CASSQDPGARSPLHF. DNA for the CDR3: TGCGCCAGCAGCCAAGACCCAGGGGCCCGTTCACCCCTCCACTTT.

The chain is built from TRBV6-1 and TRBJ2-1; TRBD2 is a possible D gene (5 bases). Germline CDR1 is MNHNS and CDR2 is SASEGT. V lost 7 bases and J lost 3, with 13 bases in between. This CDR3 spans 14 amino acids. The CDR3 nucleotides are TGTGCCAGCATCAAGACGGGGATCTACAATGAGCAGTTCTTC. This translates into CASIKTGIYNEQFF.

This clone has a single count. The gene calls are TRBV2 and TRBJ2-1; the match to TRBD2 covers 11 bases. J lost 6 bases, V lost 10 bases, and 11 bases had no gene match. Germline V gives CDR1 SNHLY, CDR2 FYNNEI. The CDR3 loop spans 15 amino acids. The CDR3 protein is CATLTGTSGTNEQFF. The DNA of the CDR3 is TGTGCCACACTAACGGGGACTAGCGGTACCAATGAGCAGTTCTTC. The variable domain in full, completed from reference TRBV2 and TRBJ2-1, reads EPEVTQTPSHQVTQMGQEVILRCVPISNHLYFYWYRQILGQKVEFLVSFYNNEISEKSEIFDDQFSVERPDGSNFTLKIRSTKLEDSAMYFCATLTGTSGTNEQFFGPGTRLTVL.

The genes are TRBV5-1 and TRBJ2-7; D call uncertain. This CDR3 spans 14 amino acids. Trimming shortened V by 0 bases and J by 3 bases, and 10 bases separated the two germline ends. Germline loops: CDR1 SGHRS, CDR2 YFSETQ. Written as DNA, the CDR3 is TGCGCCAGCAGCTTGGGAGGTCAGCTCTACGAGCAGTACTTC. This sequence encodes CASSLGGQLYEQYF.

The gene calls are TRBV19 and TRBJ2-5, with a tentative D call TRBD1 (5 bases). The germline V and J ends were trimmed by 9 bases and 1 base, with 21 bases remaining between them. CDR1 and CDR2 (germline): LNHDA, SQIVND (reference sequence). The CDR3 covers 16 residues. Written as DNA, the CDR3 is TGTGCCAGCAGCGATCCTAGGGGCTTGAGCCAAGAGACCCAGTACTTC. Translation: CASSDPRGLSQETQYF.